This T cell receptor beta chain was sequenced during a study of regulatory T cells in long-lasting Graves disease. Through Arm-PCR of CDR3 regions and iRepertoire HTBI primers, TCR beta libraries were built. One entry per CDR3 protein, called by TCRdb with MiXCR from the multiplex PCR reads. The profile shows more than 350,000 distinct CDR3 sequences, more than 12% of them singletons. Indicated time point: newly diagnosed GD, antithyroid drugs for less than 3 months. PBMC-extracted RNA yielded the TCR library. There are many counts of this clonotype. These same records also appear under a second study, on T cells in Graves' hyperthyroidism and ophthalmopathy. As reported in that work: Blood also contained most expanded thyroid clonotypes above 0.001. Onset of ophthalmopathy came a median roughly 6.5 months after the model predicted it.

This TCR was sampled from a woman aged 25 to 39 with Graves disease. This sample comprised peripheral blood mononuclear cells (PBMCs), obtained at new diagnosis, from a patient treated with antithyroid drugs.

CDR3 residues: CATMSDRGAYYGYTF. The CDR3, as DNA: TGTGCCACAATGTCGGACAGGGGGGCCTACTATGGCTACACCTTC. J is TRBJ1-2 and V is TRBV2; 10 positions agree with TRBD1. Trimming took 10 bases from V and 3 from J; bases not matched to a gene: 11. Germline CDR1 and CDR2: SNHLY and FYNNEI. The CDR3 has 15 amino acids.